This T cell receptor (beta chain) stems from a study of Ad26.COV2.S vaccination and SARS-CoV-2 variants. Study context: In the study, Ad26.COV2.S was injected intramuscularly once, or twice 56 days apart. Study results and limitations: Breadth and depth estimates from TCRs may understate total T cell responses.

With 5 bases removed from V and 7 bases from J, the gap between germline ends came to 10 bases. CDR1 is SGHNT and CDR2 is YYREEE in the germline V gene (reference sequence). The length of the CDR3 is 12 residues. Only in-frame clones appear in the TCRdb table, and some are missing; sequencing was by immunoSEQ multiplex PCR. The table shows about 460,000 clones, with nearly 90% occurring only once. Notes on this clone: Antigen unknown.

Treatment in this sample: around 19 received Ad26.COV2.S at low or high dose, single or two shots; 5 received placebo; per-sample allocation not given. On day 63 after the first injection, vaccine and placebo recipients gave samples. Here the sequenced sample was peripheral blood, taken in a trial of Ad26.COV2.S vaccine versus placebo. The chain joins TRBV5-4 to TRBJ2-1; D gene ambiguous. The TCR originated in a person between 18 and 59 years old who received the Ad26.COV2.S COVID-19 vaccine or a placebo. Written as DNA, the CDR3 is TGTGCCAGCAGTTCCGGACCTAATGAGCAGTTCTTC. Amino acids: CASSSGPNEQFF.